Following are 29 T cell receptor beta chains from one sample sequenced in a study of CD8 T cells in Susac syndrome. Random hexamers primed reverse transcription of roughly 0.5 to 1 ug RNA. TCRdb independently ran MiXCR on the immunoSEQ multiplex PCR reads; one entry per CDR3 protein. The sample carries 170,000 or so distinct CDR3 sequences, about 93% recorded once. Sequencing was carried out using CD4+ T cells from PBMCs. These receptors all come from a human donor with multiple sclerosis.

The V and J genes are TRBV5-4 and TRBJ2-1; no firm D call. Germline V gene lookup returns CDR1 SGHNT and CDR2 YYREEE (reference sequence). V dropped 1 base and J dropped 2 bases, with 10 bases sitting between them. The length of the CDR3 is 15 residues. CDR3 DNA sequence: TGTGCCAGCAGCTTGAAACAGAATACCTACAATGAGCAGTTCTTC. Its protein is CASSLKQNTYNEQFF.

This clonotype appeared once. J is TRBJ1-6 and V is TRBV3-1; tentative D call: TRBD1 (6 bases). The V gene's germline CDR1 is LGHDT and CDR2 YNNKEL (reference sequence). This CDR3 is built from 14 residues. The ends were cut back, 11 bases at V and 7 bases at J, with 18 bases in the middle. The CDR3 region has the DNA TGTGCCGTATCCAATCAGGGGCTCAATTCACCCCTCCACTTT. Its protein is CAVSNQGLNSPLHF.

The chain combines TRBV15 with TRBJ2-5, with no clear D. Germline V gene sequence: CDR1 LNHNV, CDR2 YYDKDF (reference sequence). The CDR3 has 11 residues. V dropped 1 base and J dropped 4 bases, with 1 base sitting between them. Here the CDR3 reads CATSRGETQYF. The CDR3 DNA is TGTGCCACCAGCAGAGGAGAGACCCAGTACTTC.

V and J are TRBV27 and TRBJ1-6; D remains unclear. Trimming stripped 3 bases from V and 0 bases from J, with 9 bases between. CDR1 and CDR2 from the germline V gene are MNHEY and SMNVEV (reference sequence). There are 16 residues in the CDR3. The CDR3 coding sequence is TGTGCCAGCAGTTTTTGGCCGAGCTCCTATAATTCACCCCTCCACTTT. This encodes CASSFWPSSYNSPLHF.

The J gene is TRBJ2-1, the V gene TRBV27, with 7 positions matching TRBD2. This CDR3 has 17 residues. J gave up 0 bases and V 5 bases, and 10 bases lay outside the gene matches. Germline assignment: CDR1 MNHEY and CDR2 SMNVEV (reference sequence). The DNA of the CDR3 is TGTGCCAGCAGTCGAACCCAGCGGGGCCCCTCCTACAATGAGCAGTTCTTC. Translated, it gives CASSRTQRGPSYNEQFF.

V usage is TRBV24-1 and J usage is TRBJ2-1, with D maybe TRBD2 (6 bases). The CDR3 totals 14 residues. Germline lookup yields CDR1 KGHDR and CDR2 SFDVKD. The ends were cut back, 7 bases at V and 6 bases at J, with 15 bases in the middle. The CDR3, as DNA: TGTGCCACCAGGTCGGCGGGACCTCCCAATGAGCAGTTCTTC. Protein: CATRSAGPPNEQFF.

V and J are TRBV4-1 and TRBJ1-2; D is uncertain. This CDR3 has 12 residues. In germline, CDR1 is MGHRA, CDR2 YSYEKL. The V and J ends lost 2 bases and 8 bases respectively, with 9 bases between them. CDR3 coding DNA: TGCGCCAGCAGCCAACCACCCCAAGGCTACACCTTC. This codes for CASSQPPQGYTF.

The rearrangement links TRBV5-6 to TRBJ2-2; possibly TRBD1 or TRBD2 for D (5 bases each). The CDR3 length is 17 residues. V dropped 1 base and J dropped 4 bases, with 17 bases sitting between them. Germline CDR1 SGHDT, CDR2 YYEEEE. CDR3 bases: TGTGCCAGCAGCTTGAGATGGGGGACCCGACGCACCGGGGAGCTGTTTTTT. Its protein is CASSLRWGTRRTGELFF.

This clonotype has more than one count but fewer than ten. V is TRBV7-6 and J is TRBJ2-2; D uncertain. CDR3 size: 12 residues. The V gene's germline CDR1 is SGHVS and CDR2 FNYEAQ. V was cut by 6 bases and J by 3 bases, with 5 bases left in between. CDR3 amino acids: CASSFHTGELFF. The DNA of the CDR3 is TGTGCCAGCAGTTTTCACACCGGGGAGCTGTTTTTT. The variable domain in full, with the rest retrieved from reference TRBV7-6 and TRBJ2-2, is GAGVSQSPRYKVTKRGQDVALRCDPISGHVSLYWYRQALGQGPEFLTYFNYEAQQDKSGLPNDRFSAERPEGSISTLTIQRTEQRDSAMYRCASSFHTGELFFGEGSRLTVL.

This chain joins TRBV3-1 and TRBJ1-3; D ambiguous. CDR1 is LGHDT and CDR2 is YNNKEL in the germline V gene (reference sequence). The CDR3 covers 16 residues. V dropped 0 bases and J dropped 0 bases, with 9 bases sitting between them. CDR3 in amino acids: CASSQDWVGSGNTIYF. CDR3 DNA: TGTGCCAGCAGCCAAGATTGGGTGGGCTCTGGAAACACCATATATTTT.

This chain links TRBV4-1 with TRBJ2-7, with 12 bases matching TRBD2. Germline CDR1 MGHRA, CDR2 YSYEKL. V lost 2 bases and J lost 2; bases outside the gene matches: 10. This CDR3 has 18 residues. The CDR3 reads CASSQQMGRLAGAYEQYF. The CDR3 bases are TGCGCCAGCAGCCAACAAATGGGACGACTAGCGGGAGCCTACGAGCAGTACTTC.

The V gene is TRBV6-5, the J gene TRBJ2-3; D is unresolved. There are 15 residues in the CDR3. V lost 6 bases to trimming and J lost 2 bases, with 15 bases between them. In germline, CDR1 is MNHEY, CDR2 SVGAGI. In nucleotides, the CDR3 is TGTGCCAGCAGCCAGGCAGGTGCTAACACAGATACGCAGTATTTT. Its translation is CASSQAGANTDTQYF.

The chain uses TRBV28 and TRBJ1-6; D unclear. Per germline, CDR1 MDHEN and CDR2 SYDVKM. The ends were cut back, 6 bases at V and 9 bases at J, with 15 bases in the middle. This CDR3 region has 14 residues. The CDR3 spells CASRWASNASPLHF. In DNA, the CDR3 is TGTGCCAGCAGGTGGGCCTCTAATGCTTCACCCCTCCACTTT.

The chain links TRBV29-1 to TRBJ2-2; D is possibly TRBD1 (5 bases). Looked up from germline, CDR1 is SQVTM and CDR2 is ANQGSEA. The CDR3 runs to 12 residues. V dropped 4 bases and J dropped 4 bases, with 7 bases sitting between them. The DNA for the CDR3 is TGCAGCGTTGTCAGGGCCACCGGGGAGCTGTTTTTT. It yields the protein CSVVRATGELFF.

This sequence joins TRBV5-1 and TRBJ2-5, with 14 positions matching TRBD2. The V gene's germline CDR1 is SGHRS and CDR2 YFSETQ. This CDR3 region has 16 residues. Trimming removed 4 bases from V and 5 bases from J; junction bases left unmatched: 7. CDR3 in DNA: TGCGCCAGCAGCCCGACTAGCGGGGGGGCCTGGGAGACCCAGTACTTC. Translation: CASSPTSGGAWETQYF.

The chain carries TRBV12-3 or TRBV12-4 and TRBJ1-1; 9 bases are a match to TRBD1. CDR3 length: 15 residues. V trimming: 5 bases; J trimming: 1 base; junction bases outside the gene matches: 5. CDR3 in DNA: TGTGCCAGCAGTCAACAGGGGGCAGGGAACACTGAAGCTTTCTTT. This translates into CASSQQGAGNTEAFF.

In DNA, the CDR3 is TGTGCCAGCACCCGGGGACAGAGTACCGGGGAGCTGTTTTTT. Encoded protein: CASTRGQSTGELFF. This chain links TRBV28 with TRBJ2-2; TRBD1 agrees at 7 bases. Germline V lookup: CDR1 MDHEN, CDR2 SYDVKM. CDR3 size: 14 residues. Trimming at V came to 7 bases and at J to 5 bases, leaving 7 bases not matched to a gene.

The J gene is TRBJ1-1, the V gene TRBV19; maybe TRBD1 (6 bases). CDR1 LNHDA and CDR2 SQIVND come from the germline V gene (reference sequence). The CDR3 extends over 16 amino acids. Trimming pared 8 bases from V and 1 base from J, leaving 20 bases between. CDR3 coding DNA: TGTGCCAGTGGTCAGGGGACGGCGGTTAAGAACACTGAAGCTTTCTTT. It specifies CASGQGTAVKNTEAFF.

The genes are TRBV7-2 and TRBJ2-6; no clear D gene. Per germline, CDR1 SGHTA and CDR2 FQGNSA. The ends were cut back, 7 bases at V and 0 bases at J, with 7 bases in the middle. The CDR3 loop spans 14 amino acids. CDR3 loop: CASTEPSGANVLTF. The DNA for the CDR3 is TGTGCCAGCACCGAGCCCTCTGGGGCCAACGTCCTGACTTTC.

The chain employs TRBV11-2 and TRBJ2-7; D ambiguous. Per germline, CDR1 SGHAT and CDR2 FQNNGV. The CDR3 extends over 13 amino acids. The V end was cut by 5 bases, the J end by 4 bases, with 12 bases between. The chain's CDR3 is CASSRAPYYEQYF. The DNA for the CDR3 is TGTGCCAGCAGCCGAGCCCCCTATTACGAGCAGTACTTC.

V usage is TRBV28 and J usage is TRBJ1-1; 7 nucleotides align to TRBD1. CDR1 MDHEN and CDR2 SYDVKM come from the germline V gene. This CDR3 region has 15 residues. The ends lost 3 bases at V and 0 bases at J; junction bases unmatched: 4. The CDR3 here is CASSFPTGVNTEAFF. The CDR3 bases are TGTGCCAGCAGTTTTCCCACAGGGGTGAACACTGAAGCTTTCTTT.

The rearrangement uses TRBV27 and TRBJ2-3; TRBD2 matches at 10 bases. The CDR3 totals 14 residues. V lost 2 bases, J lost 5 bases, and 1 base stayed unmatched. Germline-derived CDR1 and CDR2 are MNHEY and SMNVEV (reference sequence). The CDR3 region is CASSLRLAGDTQYF. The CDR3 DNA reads TGTGCCAGCAGTTTACGACTAGCGGGAGATACGCAGTATTTT.

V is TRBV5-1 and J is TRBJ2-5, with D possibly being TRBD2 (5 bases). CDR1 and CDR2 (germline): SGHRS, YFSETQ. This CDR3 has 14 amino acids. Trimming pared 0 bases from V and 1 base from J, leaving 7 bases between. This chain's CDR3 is CASSLAGSQETQYF. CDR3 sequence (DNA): TGCGCCAGCAGCTTGGCGGGGTCCCAAGAGACCCAGTACTTC.

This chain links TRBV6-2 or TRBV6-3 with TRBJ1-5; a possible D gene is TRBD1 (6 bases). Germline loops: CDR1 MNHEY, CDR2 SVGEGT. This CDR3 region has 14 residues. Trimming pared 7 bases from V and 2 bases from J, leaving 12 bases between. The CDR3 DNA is TGTGCCAGCACCCGGAACAGGGGCAATCAGCCCCAGCATTTT. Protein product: CASTRNRGNQPQHF.

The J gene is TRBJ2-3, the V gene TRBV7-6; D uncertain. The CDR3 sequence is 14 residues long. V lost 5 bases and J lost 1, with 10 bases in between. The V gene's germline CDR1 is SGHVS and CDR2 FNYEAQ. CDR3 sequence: CASSPAGRTDTQYF. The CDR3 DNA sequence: TGTGCCAGCAGCCCTGCCGGCCGCACAGATACGCAGTATTTT.

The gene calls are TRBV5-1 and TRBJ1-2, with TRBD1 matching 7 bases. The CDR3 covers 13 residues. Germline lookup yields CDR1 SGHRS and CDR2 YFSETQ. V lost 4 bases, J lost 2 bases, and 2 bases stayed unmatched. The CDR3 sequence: CASSQGENYGYTF. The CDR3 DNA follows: TGCGCCAGCAGCCAGGGGGAGAACTATGGCTACACCTTC.

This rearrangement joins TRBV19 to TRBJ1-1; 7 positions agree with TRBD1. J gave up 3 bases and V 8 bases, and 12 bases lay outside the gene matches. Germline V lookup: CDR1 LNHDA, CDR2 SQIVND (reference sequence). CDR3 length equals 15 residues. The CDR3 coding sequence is TGTGCCAGTGTCGAAGACAGGGAAGGAGACACTGAAGCTTTCTTT. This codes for CASVEDREGDTEAFF.

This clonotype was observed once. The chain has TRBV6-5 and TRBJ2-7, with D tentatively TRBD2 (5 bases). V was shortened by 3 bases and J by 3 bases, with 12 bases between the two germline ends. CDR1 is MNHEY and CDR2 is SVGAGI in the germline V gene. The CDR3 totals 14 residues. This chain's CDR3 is CASSYSLAGYEQYF. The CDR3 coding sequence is TGTGCCAGCAGTTATAGCCTAGCAGGCTACGAGCAGTACTTC.

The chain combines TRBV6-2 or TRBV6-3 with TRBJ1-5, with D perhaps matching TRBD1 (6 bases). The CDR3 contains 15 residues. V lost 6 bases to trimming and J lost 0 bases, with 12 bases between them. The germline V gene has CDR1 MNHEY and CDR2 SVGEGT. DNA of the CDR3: TGTGCCAGCAGCCTACAGGGTCCTAGCAATCAGCCCCAGCATTTT. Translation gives CASSLQGPSNQPQHF.